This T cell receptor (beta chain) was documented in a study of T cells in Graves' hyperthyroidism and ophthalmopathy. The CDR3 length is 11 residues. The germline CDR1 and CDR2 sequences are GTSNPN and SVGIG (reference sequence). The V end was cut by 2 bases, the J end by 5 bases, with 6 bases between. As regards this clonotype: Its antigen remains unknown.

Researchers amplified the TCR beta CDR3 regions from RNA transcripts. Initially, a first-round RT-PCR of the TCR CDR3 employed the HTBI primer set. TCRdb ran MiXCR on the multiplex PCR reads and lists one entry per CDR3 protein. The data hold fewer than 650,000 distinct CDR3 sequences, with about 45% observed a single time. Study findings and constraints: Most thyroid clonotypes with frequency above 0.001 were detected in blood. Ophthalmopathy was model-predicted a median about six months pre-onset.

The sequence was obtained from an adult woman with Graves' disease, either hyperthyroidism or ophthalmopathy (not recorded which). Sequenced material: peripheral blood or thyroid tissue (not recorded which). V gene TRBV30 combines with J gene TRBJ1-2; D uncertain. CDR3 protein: CAWSRGYGYTF. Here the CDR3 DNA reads TGTGCCTGGAGTCGGGGTTATGGCTACACCTTC.